The entry below describes one T cell receptor beta chain. The data derive from a study of blood T cell repertoires in COVID-19. The V gene's germline CDR1 is SGDLS and CDR2 YYNGEE. Trimming stripped 0 bases from V and 2 bases from J, with 9 bases between. The CDR3 is 15 amino acids. Using immunoSEQ multiplex PCR, the repertoire was profiled, and TCRdb retains in-frame clones only, with some absent. The table has about 83,000 clones, about 90% seen once. The V gene is TRBV9, the J gene TRBJ1-3; possibly TRBD1 for D (5 bases). The specimen was peripheral blood. The receptor was derived from a woman in her fifties or sixties with active or convalescent COVID-19. CDR3 DNA: TGTGCCAGCAGCGTAGCCGGGGGAGCTGGAAACACCATATATTTT. Translating it yields CASSVAGGAGNTIYF.